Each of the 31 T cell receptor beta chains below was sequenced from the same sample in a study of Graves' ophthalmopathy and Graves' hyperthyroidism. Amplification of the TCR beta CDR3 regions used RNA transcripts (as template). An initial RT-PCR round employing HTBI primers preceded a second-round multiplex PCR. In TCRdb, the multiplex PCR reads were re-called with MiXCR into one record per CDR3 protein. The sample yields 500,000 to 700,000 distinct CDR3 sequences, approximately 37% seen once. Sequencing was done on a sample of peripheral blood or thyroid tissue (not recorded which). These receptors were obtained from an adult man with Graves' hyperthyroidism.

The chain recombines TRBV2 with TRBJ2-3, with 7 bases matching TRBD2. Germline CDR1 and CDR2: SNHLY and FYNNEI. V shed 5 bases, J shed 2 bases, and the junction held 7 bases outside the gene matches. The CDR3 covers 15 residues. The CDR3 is CASSTPSGPTDTQYF. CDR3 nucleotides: TGTGCCAGCAGTACTCCTAGCGGACCCACAGATACGCAGTATTTT.

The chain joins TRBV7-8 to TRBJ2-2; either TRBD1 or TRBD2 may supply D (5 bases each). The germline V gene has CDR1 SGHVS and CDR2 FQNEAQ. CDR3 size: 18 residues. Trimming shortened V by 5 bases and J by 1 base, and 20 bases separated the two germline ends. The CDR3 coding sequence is TGTGCCAGCAGCGTCTACCGGTCCGGGACCCAGAACACCGGGGAGCTGTTTTTT. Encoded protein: CASSVYRSGTQNTGELFF.

CDR3 protein: CSPGTGRPYEQYF. As DNA, the CDR3 is TGCAGCCCCGGGACAGGGAGGCCCTACGAGCAGTACTTC. The V gene is TRBV29-1, the J gene TRBJ2-7; TRBD1 matches 9 bases. This CDR3 is built from 13 residues. V lost 8 bases to trimming and J lost 2 bases; unmatched junction nucleotides: 7. The V gene's germline CDR1 is SQVTM and CDR2 ANQGSEA.

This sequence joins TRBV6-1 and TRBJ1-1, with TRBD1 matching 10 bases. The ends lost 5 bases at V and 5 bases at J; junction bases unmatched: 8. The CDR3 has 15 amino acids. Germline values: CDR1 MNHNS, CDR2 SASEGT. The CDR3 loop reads CASSKETGGGTEAFF. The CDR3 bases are TGTGCCAGCAGTAAAGAGACAGGGGGCGGAACTGAAGCTTTCTTT.

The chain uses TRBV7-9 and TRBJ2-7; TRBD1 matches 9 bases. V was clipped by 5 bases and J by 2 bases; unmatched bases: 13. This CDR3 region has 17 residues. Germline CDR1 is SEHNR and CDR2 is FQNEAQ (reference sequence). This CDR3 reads CASSPEGTGQGPYEQYF. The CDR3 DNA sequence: TGTGCCAGCAGCCCAGAGGGTACGGGACAGGGACCCTACGAGCAGTACTTC.

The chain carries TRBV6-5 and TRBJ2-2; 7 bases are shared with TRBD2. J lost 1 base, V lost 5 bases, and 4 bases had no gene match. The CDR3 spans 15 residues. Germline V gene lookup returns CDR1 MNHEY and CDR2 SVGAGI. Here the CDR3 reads CASSRTSKNTGELFF. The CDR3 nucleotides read TGTGCCAGCAGTAGGACTAGTAAGAACACCGGGGAGCTGTTTTTT.

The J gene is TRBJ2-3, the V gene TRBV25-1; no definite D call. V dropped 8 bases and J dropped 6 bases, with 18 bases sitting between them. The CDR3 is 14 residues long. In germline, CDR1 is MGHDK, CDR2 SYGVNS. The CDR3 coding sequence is TGTGCCAGCTCACCAGCCTACGTTACGGATACGCAGTATTTT. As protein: CASSPAYVTDTQYF.

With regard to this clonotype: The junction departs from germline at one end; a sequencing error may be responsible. The CDR3 region is CASSWTQGAGTTNEELFF. The DNA for the CDR3 is TGCGCCAGCAGCTGGACACAGGGGGCCGGTACAACTAATGAAGAACTGTTTTTT. V is TRBV9 and J is TRBJ1-4; the match to TRBD1 covers 9 bases. CDR3 size: 18 residues. Germline-derived CDR1 and CDR2 are SGDLS and YYNGEE.

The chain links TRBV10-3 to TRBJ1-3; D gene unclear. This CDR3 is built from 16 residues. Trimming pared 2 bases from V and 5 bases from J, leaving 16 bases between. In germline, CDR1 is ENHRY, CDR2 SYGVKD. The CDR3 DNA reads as TGTGCCATCAGTGAGGGTAGCGGGAGTAAGCGAAACACCATATATTTT. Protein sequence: CAISEGSGSKRNTIYF.

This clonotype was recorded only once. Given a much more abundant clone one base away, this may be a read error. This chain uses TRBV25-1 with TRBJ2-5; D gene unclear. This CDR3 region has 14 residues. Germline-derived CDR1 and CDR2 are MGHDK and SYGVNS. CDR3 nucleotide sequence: TGTGCCAGCAGTGACCCGACGGAGCAAGTGACCCAGTACTTC. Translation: CASSDPTEQVTQYF.

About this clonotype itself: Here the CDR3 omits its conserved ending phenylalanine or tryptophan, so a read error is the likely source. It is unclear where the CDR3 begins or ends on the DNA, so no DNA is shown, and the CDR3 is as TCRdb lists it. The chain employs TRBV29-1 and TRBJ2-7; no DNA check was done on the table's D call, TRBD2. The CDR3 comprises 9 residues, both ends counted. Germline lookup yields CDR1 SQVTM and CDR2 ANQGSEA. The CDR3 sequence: CSVERLLAG.

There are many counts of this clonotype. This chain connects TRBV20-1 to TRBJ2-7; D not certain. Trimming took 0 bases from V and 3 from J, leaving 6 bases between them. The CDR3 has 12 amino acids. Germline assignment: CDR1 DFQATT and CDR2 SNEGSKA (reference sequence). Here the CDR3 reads CSARDLGYEQYF. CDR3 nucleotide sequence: TGCAGTGCTAGAGATTTAGGCTACGAGCAGTACTTC.

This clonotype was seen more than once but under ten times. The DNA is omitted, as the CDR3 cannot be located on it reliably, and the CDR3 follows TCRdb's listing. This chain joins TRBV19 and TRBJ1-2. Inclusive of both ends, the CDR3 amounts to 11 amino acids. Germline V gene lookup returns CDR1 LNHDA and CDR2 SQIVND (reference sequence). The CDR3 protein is CASTSGLGYTF.

CDR3 sequence (DNA): TGTGCCAGCAGCCGGACAGGGGACGAGACCCAGTACTTC. Protein product: CASSRTGDETQYF. The genes are TRBV7-2 and TRBJ2-5, with TRBD1 matching over 9 bases. The germline V gene encodes CDR1 SGHTA and CDR2 FQGNSA. CDR3 length: 13 amino acids. After removal of 5 bases from V and 5 bases from J, the junction contained 3 bases not matched to a gene.

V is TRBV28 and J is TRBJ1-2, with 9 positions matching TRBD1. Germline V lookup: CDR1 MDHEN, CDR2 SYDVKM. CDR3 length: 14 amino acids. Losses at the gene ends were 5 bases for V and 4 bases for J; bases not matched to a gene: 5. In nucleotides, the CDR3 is TGTGCCAGCAGTCGGACAGGGGCGGCCTATGGCTACACCTTC. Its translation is CASSRTGAAYGYTF.

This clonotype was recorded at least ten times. The CDR3 loop reads CSARAGGRDGYTF. CDR3 DNA: TGCAGTGCTAGAGCGGGGGGGAGGGACGGCTACACCTTC. This chain joins TRBV20-1 and TRBJ1-2, with D possibly TRBD1 on 5 matching bases. V was cut by 1 base and J by 8 bases, with 14 bases left in between. Per the germline V gene, CDR1 is DFQATT and CDR2 is SNEGSKA (reference sequence). The CDR3 has 13 residues.

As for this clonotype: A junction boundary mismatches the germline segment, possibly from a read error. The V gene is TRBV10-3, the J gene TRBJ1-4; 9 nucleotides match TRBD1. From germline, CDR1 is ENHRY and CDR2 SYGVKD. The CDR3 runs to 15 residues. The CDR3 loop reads CASSYGTGGREKLFF. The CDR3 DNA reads TGTGCCAGCAGTTACGGCACAGGGGGCCGTGAAAAACTGTTTTTT.

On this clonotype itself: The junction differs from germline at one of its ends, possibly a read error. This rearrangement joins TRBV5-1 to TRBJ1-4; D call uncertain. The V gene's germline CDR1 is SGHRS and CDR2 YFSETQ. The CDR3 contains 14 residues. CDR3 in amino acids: CASSPGYGNEKLFF. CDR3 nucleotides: TGTGCCAGCAGCCCTGGGTATGGGAATGAAAAACTGTTTTTT.

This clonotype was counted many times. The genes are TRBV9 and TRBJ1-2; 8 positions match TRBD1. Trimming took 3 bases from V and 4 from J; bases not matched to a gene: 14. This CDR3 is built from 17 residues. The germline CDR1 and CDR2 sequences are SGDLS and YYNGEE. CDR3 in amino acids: CASSGETPWTGLYGYTF. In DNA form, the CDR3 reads TGTGCCAGCAGCGGAGAGACCCCTTGGACAGGGCTCTATGGCTACACCTTC.

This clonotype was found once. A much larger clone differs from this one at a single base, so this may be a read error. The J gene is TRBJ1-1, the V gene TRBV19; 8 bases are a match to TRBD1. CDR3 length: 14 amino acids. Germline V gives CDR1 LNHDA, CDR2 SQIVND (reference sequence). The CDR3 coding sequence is TGTGCCAGTAGGACAGGGGAACCGAACACTGAAGCTCTCTTT. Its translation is CASRTGEPNTEALF. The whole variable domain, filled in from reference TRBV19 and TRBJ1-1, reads DGGITQSPKYLFRKEGQNVTLSCEQNLNHDAMYWYRQDPGQGLRLIYYSQIVNDFQKGDIAEGYSVSREKKESFPLTVTSAQKNPTAFYLCASRTGEPNTEALFGQGTRLTVV.

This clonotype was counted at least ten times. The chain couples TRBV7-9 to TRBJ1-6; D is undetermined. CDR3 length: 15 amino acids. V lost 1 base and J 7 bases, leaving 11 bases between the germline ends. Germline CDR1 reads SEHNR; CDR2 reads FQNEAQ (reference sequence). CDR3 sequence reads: CASSLVLQRNSPLHF. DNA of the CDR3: TGTGCCAGCAGCTTAGTCCTGCAGAGGAATTCACCCCTCCACTTT. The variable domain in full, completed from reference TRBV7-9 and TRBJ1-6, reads DTGVSQNPRHKITKRGQNVTFRCDPISEHNRLYWYRQTLGQGPEFLTYFQNEAQLEKSRLLSDRFSAERPKGSFSTLEIQRTEQGDSAMYLCASSLVLQRNSPLHFGNGTRLTVT.

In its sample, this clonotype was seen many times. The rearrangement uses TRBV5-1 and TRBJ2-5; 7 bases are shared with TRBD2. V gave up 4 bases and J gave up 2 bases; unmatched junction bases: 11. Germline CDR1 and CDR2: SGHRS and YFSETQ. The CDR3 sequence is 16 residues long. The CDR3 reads CASSHGLGGRQETQYF. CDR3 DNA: TGCGCCAGCAGCCACGGACTAGGTGGCAGACAAGAGACCCAGTACTTC.

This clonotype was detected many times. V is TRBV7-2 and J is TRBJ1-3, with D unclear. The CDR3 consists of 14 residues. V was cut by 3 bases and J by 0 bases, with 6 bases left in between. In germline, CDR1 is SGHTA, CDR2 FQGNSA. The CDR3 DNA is TGTGCCAGCAGCTTTCTCACCTCTGGAAACACCATATATTTT. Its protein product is CASSFLTSGNTIYF.

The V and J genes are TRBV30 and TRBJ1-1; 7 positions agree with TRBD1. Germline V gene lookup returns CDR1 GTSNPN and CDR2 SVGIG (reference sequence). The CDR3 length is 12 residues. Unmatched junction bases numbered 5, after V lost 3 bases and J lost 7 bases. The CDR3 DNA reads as TGTGCCTGGAGCTACAGGGGAGGTGAAGCTTTCTTT. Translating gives CAWSYRGGEAFF.

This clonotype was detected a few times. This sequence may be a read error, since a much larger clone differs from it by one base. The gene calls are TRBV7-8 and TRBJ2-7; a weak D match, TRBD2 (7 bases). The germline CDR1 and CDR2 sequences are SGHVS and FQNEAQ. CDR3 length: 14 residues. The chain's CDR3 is CASGLGGVTYEQYF. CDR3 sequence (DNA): TGTGCCAGCGGCTTAGGGGGGGTAACCTACGAGCAGTACTTC.

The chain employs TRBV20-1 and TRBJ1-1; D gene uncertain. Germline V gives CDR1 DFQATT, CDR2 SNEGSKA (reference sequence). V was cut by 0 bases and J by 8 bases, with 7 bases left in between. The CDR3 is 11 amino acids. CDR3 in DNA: TGCAGTGCTAGAGATCTTAGGGAAGCTTTCTTT. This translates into CSARDLREAFF.

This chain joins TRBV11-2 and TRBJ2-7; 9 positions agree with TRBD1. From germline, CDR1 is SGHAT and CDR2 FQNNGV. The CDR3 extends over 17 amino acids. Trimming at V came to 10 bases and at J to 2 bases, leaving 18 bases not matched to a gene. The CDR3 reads CAIRPPRGTGHTYEQYF. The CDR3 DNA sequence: TGTGCCATCCGGCCCCCTAGAGGGACAGGGCATACCTACGAGCAGTACTTC. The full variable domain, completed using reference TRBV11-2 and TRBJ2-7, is EAGVAQSPRYKIIEKRQSVAFWCNPISGHATLYWYQQILGQGPKLLIQFQNNGVVDDSQLPKDRFSAERLKGVDSTLKIQPAKLEDSAVYLCAIRPPRGTGHTYEQYFGPGTRLTVT.

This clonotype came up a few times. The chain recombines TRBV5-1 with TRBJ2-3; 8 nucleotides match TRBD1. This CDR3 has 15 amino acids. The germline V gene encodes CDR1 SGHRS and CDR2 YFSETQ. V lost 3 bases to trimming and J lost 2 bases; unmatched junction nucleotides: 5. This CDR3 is CASSSRTGNTDTQYF. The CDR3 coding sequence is TGCGCCAGCAGCTCCCGGACAGGGAACACAGATACGCAGTATTTT.

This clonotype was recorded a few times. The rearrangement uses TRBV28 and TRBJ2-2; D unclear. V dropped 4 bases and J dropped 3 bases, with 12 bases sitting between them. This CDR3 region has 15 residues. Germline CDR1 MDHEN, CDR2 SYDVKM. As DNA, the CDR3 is TGTGCCAGCAGTTCACACCGTCGGGACACCGGGGAGCTGTTTTTT. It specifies CASSSHRRDTGELFF.

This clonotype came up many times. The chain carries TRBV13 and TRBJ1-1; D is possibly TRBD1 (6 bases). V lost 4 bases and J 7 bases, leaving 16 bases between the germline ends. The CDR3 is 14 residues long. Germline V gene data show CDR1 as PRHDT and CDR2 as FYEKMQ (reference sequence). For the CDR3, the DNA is TGTGCCAGCAGCTCGCGACAGGAGTGGGATGAAGCTTTCTTT. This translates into CASSSRQEWDEAFF.

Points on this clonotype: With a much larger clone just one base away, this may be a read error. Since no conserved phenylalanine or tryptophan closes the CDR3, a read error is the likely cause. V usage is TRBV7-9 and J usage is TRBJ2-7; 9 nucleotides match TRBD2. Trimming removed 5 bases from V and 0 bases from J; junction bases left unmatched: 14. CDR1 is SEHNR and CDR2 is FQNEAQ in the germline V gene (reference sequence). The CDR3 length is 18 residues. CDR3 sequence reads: CASSQVGRAGGHSYEQYS. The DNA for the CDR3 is TGTGCCAGCAGCCAAGTAGGGCGAGCGGGAGGCCACTCCTACGAGCAGTACTCC.